These T cell receptor beta chains were read from a single sample in a study of blood T cell repertoires in COVID-19. Data came from immunoSEQ multiplex PCR; TCRdb stores just in-frame clones and leaves some out. The sample yields over 150,000 clones, approximately 80% seen once. Sequenced material: peripheral blood. These receptors came from a woman over 75 with acute or convalescent COVID-19. CDR3s include the opening cysteine and the closing phenylalanine or tryptophan. The order of the fields is V gene, D gene, clone size, J gene, CDR3 protein, CDR3 DNA. The D gene is left open where the match is weak. The size field is filled for only some rows; it gives once, few, many or a size class.

v_call: TRBV5-1; d_call: TRBD2; clone_size: few; j_call: TRBJ2-3; cdr3_aa: CASSRGLAGTDTQYF; cdr3_nt: TGCGCCAGCAGTCGAGGACTAGCGGGAACAGATACGCAGTATTTT
v_call: TRBV5-4; d_call: TRBD2; clone_size: NA; j_call: TRBJ2-1; cdr3_aa: CASRPGGVGRASGRFNEQFF; cdr3_nt: TGTGCCAGCAGACCTGGGGGAGTGGGTAGGGCTAGCGGGAGGTTCAATGAGCAGTTCTTC
v_call: TRBV7-2; d_call: TRBD2; clone_size: NA; j_call: TRBJ2-3; cdr3_aa: CASSLSLAGTTDTQYF; cdr3_nt: TGTGCCAGCAGCTTATCGCTAGCGGGGACTACAGATACGCAGTATTTT
v_call: TRBV19; d_call: NA; clone_size: NA; j_call: TRBJ1-2; cdr3_aa: CASSIIEATGTNYGYTF; cdr3_nt: TGTGCCAGTAGTATTATTGAAGCCACAGGAACTAACTATGGCTACACCTTC
v_call: TRBV7-9; d_call: NA; clone_size: NA; j_call: TRBJ1-1; cdr3_aa: CASSLQALRGAPEAFF; cdr3_nt: TGTGCCAGCAGCTTACAGGCCCTTCGGGGGGCGCCTGAAGCTTTCTTT
v_call: TRBV3-1/TRBV3-2; d_call: TRBD1; clone_size: NA; j_call: TRBJ1-2; cdr3_aa: CASSPGQALYGYTF; cdr3_nt: TGTGCCAGCAGCCCGGGACAGGCCCTCTATGGCTACACCTTC
v_call: TRBV5-5; d_call: TRBD1; clone_size: NA; j_call: TRBJ1-3; cdr3_aa: CASSGGTGPPGNTIYF; cdr3_nt: TGTGCCAGCAGCGGGGGGACAGGGCCTCCTGGAAACACCATATATTTT
v_call: TRBV2; d_call: TRBD2; clone_size: few; j_call: TRBJ2-5; cdr3_aa: CASCLPPGGQYF; cdr3_nt: TGTGCCAGCTGCCTACCACCGGGGGGCCAGTACTTC
v_call: TRBV27; d_call: NA; clone_size: NA; j_call: TRBJ2-7; cdr3_aa: CASTPFTRQTAYEQYF; cdr3_nt: TGTGCCAGCACCCCTTTCACGCGACAAACGGCCTACGAGCAGTACTTC
v_call: TRBV7-9; d_call: TRBD2; clone_size: NA; j_call: TRBJ2-1; cdr3_aa: CASSLASGGWLNEQFF; cdr3_nt: TGTGCCAGCAGCTTAGCGTCGGGAGGGTGGTTAAATGAGCAGTTCTTC
v_call: TRBV12-5; d_call: TRBD1; clone_size: NA; j_call: TRBJ2-3; cdr3_aa: CASGLSLGTASTDTQYF; cdr3_nt: TGTGCTAGTGGTTTGTCCCTCGGGACAGCTAGCACAGATACGCAGTATTTT
v_call: TRBV6-5; d_call: NA; clone_size: NA; j_call: TRBJ1-6; cdr3_aa: CASSYRGSYNSPLHF; cdr3_nt: TGTGCCAGCAGTTACCGGGGGTCCTATAATTCACCCCTCCACTTT
v_call: TRBV10-3; d_call: TRBD1; clone_size: NA; j_call: TRBJ1-1; cdr3_aa: CATRDSKNTEAFF; cdr3_nt: TGTGCCACGAGGGACAGCAAGAACACTGAAGCTTTCTTT
v_call: TRBV11-2; d_call: NA; clone_size: NA; j_call: TRBJ2-5; cdr3_aa: CASSLGAPGETQYF; cdr3_nt: TGTGCCAGCAGCTTAGGTGCGCCGGGGGAGACCCAGTACTTC
v_call: TRBV18; d_call: TRBD2; clone_size: few; j_call: TRBJ2-7; cdr3_aa: CASSTGTSSYEQYF; cdr3_nt: TGTGCCAGCTCAACCGGGACTAGCTCCTACGAGCAGTACTTC
v_call: TRBV4-3; d_call: NA; clone_size: few; j_call: TRBJ1-4; cdr3_aa: CASSQDPPTAATNEKLFF; cdr3_nt: TGCGCCAGCAGCCAAGATCCCCCGACAGCTGCAACTAATGAAAAACTGTTTTTT
v_call: TRBV7-9; d_call: NA; clone_size: NA; j_call: TRBJ1-4; cdr3_aa: CASSLASGDEKLFF; cdr3_nt: TGTGCCAGCAGCTTAGCGTCGGGGGATGAAAAACTGTTTTTT
v_call: TRBV29-1; d_call: NA; clone_size: NA; j_call: TRBJ1-4; cdr3_aa: CSVEEGANEKLFF; cdr3_nt: TGCAGCGTTGAAGAGGGAGCTAATGAAAAACTGTTTTTT
v_call: TRBV29-1; d_call: TRBD1; clone_size: once; j_call: TRBJ1-1; cdr3_aa: CSADVRTGGDTEAFF; cdr3_nt: TGCAGCGCGGATGTGAGGACAGGGGGGGACACTGAAGCTTTCTTT
v_call: TRBV18; d_call: TRBD2; clone_size: NA; j_call: TRBJ2-1; cdr3_aa: CASSPLLRGGSYNEQFF; cdr3_nt: TGTGCCAGCTCACCTCTTTTGCGGGGGGGCTCCTACAATGAGCAGTTCTTC
v_call: TRBV9; d_call: TRBD2; clone_size: NA; j_call: TRBJ2-7; cdr3_aa: CASSVASGATYEQYF; cdr3_nt: TGTGCCAGCAGCGTAGCTAGCGGAGCCACCTACGAGCAGTACTTC
v_call: TRBV7-2; d_call: TRBD1; clone_size: NA; j_call: TRBJ2-5; cdr3_aa: CASSQGPGQRKTQYF; cdr3_nt: TGTGCCAGCAGCCAAGGTCCGGGACAGCGGAAGACCCAGTACTTC
v_call: TRBV7-2; d_call: TRBD2; clone_size: NA; j_call: TRBJ2-1; cdr3_aa: CASSGTSGSNEQFF; cdr3_nt: TGTGCCAGCAGCGGGACTAGCGGGAGTAATGAGCAGTTCTTC
v_call: TRBV10-3; d_call: NA; clone_size: NA; j_call: TRBJ1-2; cdr3_aa: CAISLGQPDGYTF; cdr3_nt: TGTGCCATCAGTCTTGGACAGCCCGATGGCTACACCTTC
v_call: TRBV4-1; d_call: TRBD2; clone_size: NA; j_call: TRBJ2-1; cdr3_aa: CASSQDRRPRLAGSYNEQFF; cdr3_nt: TGCGCCAGCAGCCAAGATCGTCGTCCGAGACTAGCAGGGTCCTACAATGAGCAGTTCTTC
v_call: TRBV25-1; d_call: NA; clone_size: NA; j_call: TRBJ2-5; cdr3_aa: CASGRRGETQYF; cdr3_nt: TGTGCCAGCGGAAGGAGGGGAGAGACCCAGTACTTC
v_call: TRBV7-3; d_call: TRBD2; clone_size: NA; j_call: TRBJ2-2; cdr3_aa: CASSMTSGTTGELFF; cdr3_nt: TGTGCCAGCAGCATGACTAGCGGGACGACCGGGGAGCTGTTTTTT
v_call: TRBV18; d_call: TRBD2; clone_size: NA; j_call: TRBJ2-7; cdr3_aa: CASSPVREPPYEQYF; cdr3_nt: TGTGCCAGCTCACCGGTGCGGGAGCCCCCCTACGAGCAGTACTTC